Listed below are T cell receptor beta chains from one sample, sequenced in a study of T cells after posttransplantation cyclophosphamide. Method: immunoSEQ multiplex PCR; TCRdb's copy keeps in-frame clones and lacks some. This table has about 21,000 clones, 95% to 99% appearing once. Sequencing was done on a sample of naive CD8+ T cells sorted from PBMCs. The receptors were gathered from a man in his forties in good health, CMV-negative, and a related stem cell transplant donor. The CDR3 runs from the conserved cysteine through the conserved F or W. A D gene is named only where the DNA matches it firmly. Clone size is given for some rows only: seen once, a few or many times, or a class if the clone is expanded.

15 | TRBJ1-1 | TRBV28 | . | . | TGTGCCAGCAGTTTATTGAGCTCGGGGGGCGTTGAGGCTTTCTTT | CASSLLSSGGVEAFF
18 | TRBJ2-2 | TRBV18 | . | . | TGTGCCAGCTCACCACCCACGGGATACAGTGAAAGAACCGGGGAGCTGTTTTTT | CASSPPTGYSERTGELFF
15 | TRBJ2-1 | TRBV27 | TRBD1 | . | TGTGCCAGCAGTTTACGGGGACAGGGTGTCAATGAGCAGTTCTTC | CASSLRGQGVNEQFF
15 | TRBJ2-7 | TRBV6-1 | . | . | TGTGCCAGCAGTGAACTTGGCAGGATGAACTACGAGCAGTACTTC | CASSELGRMNYEQYF
13 | TRBJ2-1 | TRBV27 | . | . | TGTGCCAGCTTTGAATTACCGGGACTCGAGCAGTTCTTC | CASFELPGLEQFF
15 | TRBJ1-2 | TRBV28 | . | . | TGTGCCAGCAGTCCCCCCTCGGGAGCTAACTATGGCTACACCTTC | CASSPPSGANYGYTF
15 | TRBJ2-7 | TRBV4-1 | . | . | TGCGCCAGCAGCCCCGAGATAGCCGGTGAGGACGAGCAGTACTTC | CASSPEIAGEDEQYF
12 | TRBJ1-2 | TRBV7-2 | TRBD1 | . | TGTGCCAGCAGGAGGGACAGCTATGGCTACACCTTC | CASRRDSYGYTF
18 | TRBJ2-6 | TRBV18 | . | . | TGTGCCAGCTCCCCAGGGGAGGGTAGGCACTCTGGGGCCAACGTCCTGACTTTC | CASSPGEGRHSGANVLTF
16 | TRBJ2-2 | TRBV6-6 | . | . | TGTGCCAGCAGTTACTCGAATGGGGCGGCCGGCGGGGAGCTGTTTTTT | CASSYSNGAAGGELFF
15 | TRBJ2-1 | TRBV18 | TRBD2 | . | TGTGCCAGCTCACCCGTAGCGGGAGTATTCAATGAGCAGTTCTTC | CASSPVAGVFNEQFF
14 | TRBJ2-7 | TRBV6-5 | TRBD1 | . | TGTGCCAGCAGTACCGGGACAGGATACTACGAGCAGTACTTC | CASSTGTGYYEQYF
16 | TRBJ2-1 | TRBV4-1 | TRBD2 | . | TGCGCCAGCAGCCTACTTAGCGGGGGAGCCTACAATGAGCAGTTCTTC | CASSLLSGGAYNEQFF
13 | TRBJ1-1 | TRBV4-1 | . | . | TGCGCCAGCAGCCAACGGGGTGGCACTGAAGCTTTCTTT | CASSQRGGTEAFF
16 | TRBJ2-1 | TRBV25-1 | TRBD2 | once | TGTGCCAGCAGTGAATTGGGACTAGCGGACTACAATGAGCAGTTCTTC | CASSELGLADYNEQFF
15 | TRBJ2-5 | TRBV28 | TRBD1 | once | TGTGCCAGCAGTTTGGGGACAGCCAGGGGAGAGACCCAGTACTTC | CASSLGTARGETQYF
14 | TRBJ2-7 | TRBV28 | TRBD1 | . | TGTGCCAGCAGTTTGGGACAGGGGGATTACGAGCAGTACTTC | CASSLGQGDYEQYF
14 | TRBJ2-1 | TRBV4-1 | . | . | TGCGCCAGCAGCCAAGAACGGGTCTTTAATGAGCAGTTCTTC | CASSQERVFNEQFF
16 | TRBJ2-1 | TRBV19 | TRBD2 | . | TGTGCCAGCAATCTAGCGGGAGGAATCTCCTACAATGAGCAGTTCTTC | CASNLAGGISYNEQFF
16 | TRBJ2-7 | TRBV27 | . | . | TGTGCCAGCAGTTCTACCTTGGGACAAGCACGCTACGAGCAGTACTTC | CASSSTLGQARYEQYF
15 | TRBJ2-1 | TRBV27 | . | . | TGTGCCAGCAGTTTCGGCGGAAGCTCCTACAATGAGCAGTTCTTC | CASSFGGSSYNEQFF
15 | TRBJ2-7 | TRBV7-9 | TRBD1 | . | TGTGCCAGCAGCTTAAGCTACGGGACAGCGGACGAGCAGTACTTC | CASSLSYGTADEQYF
18 | TRBJ2-1 | TRBV2 | TRBD2 | . | TGTGCCAGCAGTGGACCCGGGACTAGCGGGAGCGCCTACAATGAGCAGTTCTTC | CASSGPGTSGSAYNEQFF
15 | TRBJ1-2 | TRBV6-5 | TRBD1 | . | TGTGCCAGCAGTTACTCTGGGACAGGGGTGAATGGCTACACCTTC | CASSYSGTGVNGYTF
15 | TRBJ2-7 | TRBV7-9 | TRBD2 | . | TGTGCCAGCAGCTTAAAGACTAGCGGGAGTAACGAGCAGTACTTC | CASSLKTSGSNEQYF
15 | TRBJ2-7 | TRBV11-2 | TRBD2 | . | TGTGCCAGCAGCTTAAACTCGGGACTAGCATCCCGGGGGCACTTC | CASSLNSGLASRGHF
12 | TRBJ2-1 | TRBV9 | . | . | TGTGCCAGCAGCTCTTCCAGGAATGAGCAGTTCTTC | CASSSSRNEQFF
15 | TRBJ2-1 | TRBV28 | . | . | TGTGCCAGCAGGGGGAGAAGCGGCTCCTACAATGAGCAGTTCTTC | CASRGRSGSYNEQFF
14 | TRBJ2-7 | TRBV4-1 | . | . | TGCGCCAGCAGCCAAGTGGGCTCCTCCTACGAGCAGTACTTC | CASSQVGSSYEQYF
15 | TRBJ2-1 | TRBV4-3 | . | . | TGCGCCAGCAGCCAAGATTCCAGGGTATCCAATGAGCAGTTCTTC | CASSQDSRVSNEQFF
15 | TRBJ2-2 | TRBV5-4 | TRBD1 | . | TGTGCCACCTCGCCCGGGACAGGAGGAACCGGGGAGCTGTTTTTT | CATSPGTGGTGELFF
15 | TRBJ2-2 | TRBV2 | TRBD1 | . | TGTGCCAGCAGTGTATGGACAGGGGACTCCGGGGAGCTGTTTTTT | CASSVWTGDSGELFF
14 | TRBJ2-3 | TRBV7-2 | . | . | TGTGCCAGCAGCTTAGGAGTAGGGGCAGATACGCAGTATTTT | CASSLGVGADTQYF
15 | TRBJ2-7 | TRBV27 | TRBD1 | . | TGTGCCAGCAGGCGGACCCGGGACAGGGGCCACGAGCAGTACTTC | CASRRTRDRGHEQYF
13 | TRBJ1-1 | TRBV27 | . | . | TGTGCCAGCAGTTTGGGAAGGACAACTGAAGCTTTCTTT | CASSLGRTTEAFF
16 | TRBJ2-1 | TRBV4-1 | TRBD2 | . | TGCGCCAGCAGCCCTCTGAGCGGGACCGCCTTAAATGAGCAGTTCTTC | CASSPLSGTALNEQFF
17 | TRBJ2-1 | TRBV7-9 | TRBD2 | . | TGTGCCAGCAGCACGGGGCCTACAGCGGGGGACTACAATGAGCAGTTCTTC | CASSTGPTAGDYNEQFF
16 | TRBJ2-2 | TRBV9 | TRBD2 | . | TGTGCCAGCAGCCCCCGGACTAGCGCTTACACCGGGGAGCTGTTTTTT | CASSPRTSAYTGELFF